These 29 T cell receptor beta chains were sequenced from one sample in a study of T cell responses to AZD1222 COVID-19 vaccine. Sequencing used immunoSEQ multiplex PCR; TCRdb keeps in-frame clones, though not all of them. Of about 160,000 clones listed, 90% to 95% are singletons. Sample: peripheral blood, taken on day 0 of MenACWY control vaccination. The receptors here all came from an adult in good health.

The rearrangement joins TRBV28 to TRBJ1-3, with 7 bases aligning to TRBD1. The V gene's germline CDR1 is MDHEN and CDR2 SYDVKM. The CDR3 contains 17 residues. Germline trimming cut 1 base from V and 0 bases from J; bases unmatched to any gene: 6. CDR3 amino acids: CASSLLGGRLSGNTIYF. The CDR3 nucleotides are TGTGCCAGCAGTTTATTAGGGGGCCGCCTCTCTGGAAACACCATATATTTT.

V is TRBV6-2 or TRBV6-3 and J is TRBJ2-7; tentatively, D is TRBD1 or TRBD2 (6 bases each). Between the trimmed V and J ends, which lost 5 bases and 5 bases, there was a span of 10 bases. The CDR3 spans 12 residues. Per the germline V gene, CDR1 is MNHEY and CDR2 is SVGEGT. CDR3 amino acids: CASSLRGHEQYF. In nucleotides, the CDR3 is TGTGCCAGCAGTCTCCGGGGGCACGAGCAGTACTTC.

The CDR3 sequence is CASSLGPSGANVLTF. In DNA form, the CDR3 reads TGTGCCAGCAGCTTGGGGCCCTCTGGGGCCAACGTCCTGACTTTC. The gene calls are TRBV5-4 and TRBJ2-6; no definite D call. Germline values: CDR1 SGHNT, CDR2 YYREEE (reference sequence). This CDR3 has 15 residues. The V end was cut by 0 bases, the J end by 0 bases, with 4 bases between.

The gene calls are TRBV3-1 (or the pseudogene TRBV3-2) and TRBJ2-5; D unresolved. With 2 bases removed from V and 5 bases from J, the gap between germline ends came to 3 bases. Germline assignment: CDR1 LGHDT and CDR2 YNNKEL (reference sequence). The length of the CDR3 is 11 residues. The CDR3 DNA is TGTGCCAGCAGCCAACGGGAGACCCAGTACTTC. Translated: CASSQRETQYF.

This clone has more than one count but fewer than ten. This chain joins TRBV25-1 and TRBJ2-1, with TRBD2 matching 8 bases. Germline V gives CDR1 MGHDK, CDR2 SYGVNS. With V trimmed by 4 bases and J by 0 bases, 2 bases remained unmatched. The CDR3 contains 15 residues. The CDR3 region is CASSGGGSSYNEQFF. The CDR3 coding sequence is TGTGCCAGCAGTGGCGGGGGGAGCTCCTACAATGAGCAGTTCTTC. Based on the CDR3 plus reference TRBV25-1 and TRBJ2-1, the full variable domain is EADIYQTPRYLVIGTGKKITLECSQTMGHDKMYWYQQDPGMELHLIHYSYGVNSTEKGDLSSESTVSRIRTEHFPLTLESARPSHTSQYLCASSGGGSSYNEQFFGPGTRLTVL.

In regard to this clone: Within the sample, other DNA sequences also encode this same CDR3. This CDR3 is CASSHRRGDPGEQYF. Written as DNA, the CDR3 is TGCGCCAGCAGCCACCGCCGAGGCGACCCTGGTGAGCAGTACTTC. The chain recombines TRBV4-1 with TRBJ2-7; no clear D. Trimming cost V 3 bases and J 7 bases, with 19 bases left between them. The CDR3 spans 15 residues. CDR1 MGHRA and CDR2 YSYEKL come from the germline V gene.

This sequence joins TRBV18 and TRBJ2-3; 8 nucleotides agree with TRBD1. The CDR3 is 18 amino acids. Germline CDR1 is KGHSH and CDR2 is LQKENI. Trimming removed 4 bases from V and 1 base from J; junction bases left unmatched: 13. CDR3: CASSLAWTGRWGTDTQYF. DNA of the CDR3: TGTGCCAGCTCACTCGCGTGGACAGGGCGTTGGGGCACAGATACGCAGTATTTT.

V and J are TRBV27 and TRBJ2-7; D might be TRBD1 or TRBD2, each matching 7 bases. Trimming removed 6 bases from V and 1 base from J, with 28 bases in between. Germline CDR1 MNHEY, CDR2 SMNVEV (reference sequence). This CDR3 is 19 amino acids long. CDR3 amino acids: CASSTIATGWKRGSYEQYF. The CDR3 nucleotides are TGTGCCAGCAGCACTATAGCGACAGGGTGGAAGCGGGGTTCCTACGAGCAGTACTTC.

The chain uses TRBV6-2 or TRBV6-3 and TRBJ2-7; 7 bases fit TRBD1. Germline trimming cut 2 bases from V and 4 bases from J; bases unmatched to any gene: 8. The CDR3 has 15 residues. Germline V CDR1 and CDR2: MNHEY, SVGEGT. The CDR3 is CASSYRSGTVYEQYF. CDR3 DNA sequence: TGTGCCAGCAGTTACAGGTCCGGGACAGTTTACGAGCAGTACTTC.

V usage is TRBV7-9 and J usage is TRBJ2-7; possible D gene TRBD2, 5 bases. Between the trimmed V and J ends, which lost 1 base and 5 bases, there was a span of 12 bases. The CDR3 runs to 14 residues. The germline V gene encodes CDR1 SEHNR and CDR2 FQNEAQ (reference sequence). Here the CDR3 DNA reads TGTGCCAGCAGCTTAGATTCCGGGATCCACGAGCAGTACTTC. As protein: CASSLDSGIHEQYF.

V and J are TRBV6-1 and TRBJ1-2; TRBD1 agrees at 8 bases. Trimming removed 3 bases from V and 6 bases from J; junction bases left unmatched: 3. CDR3 length equals 13 residues. The germline gives CDR1 MNHNS, CDR2 SASEGT. The CDR3 reads CASSDGQGNGYTF. CDR3 bases: TGTGCCAGCAGTGATGGACAGGGTAATGGCTACACCTTC.

The chain is built from TRBV2 and TRBJ1-2, with a possible D match to TRBD1 (5 bases). Germline assignment: CDR1 SNHLY and CDR2 FYNNEI. The CDR3 is made up of 14 amino acids. The V end was cut by 6 bases, the J end by 1 base, with 12 bases between. The CDR3 region is CASSFFRDNYGYTF. Written as DNA, the CDR3 is TGTGCCAGCAGCTTCTTCAGGGATAACTATGGCTACACCTTC.

V is TRBV27 and J is TRBJ2-7; D is possibly TRBD1 or TRBD2 (6 bases each). The ends were cut back, 3 bases at V and 3 bases at J, with 15 bases in the middle. The germline CDR1 and CDR2 sequences are MNHEY and SMNVEV (reference sequence). This CDR3 spans 15 amino acids. CDR3 amino acids: CASSFDPGGGYEQYF. Written as DNA, the CDR3 is TGTGCCAGCAGTTTTGACCCCGGGGGCGGCTACGAGCAGTACTTC.

The sample holds a few counts of this clone. The chain is built from TRBV5-5 and TRBJ2-1, with 14 bases that match TRBD2. Per germline, CDR1 SGHKS and CDR2 YYEKEE (reference sequence). The ends lost 4 bases at V and 9 bases at J; junction bases unmatched: 6. The CDR3 sequence is 15 residues long. The CDR3 DNA is TGTGCCAGCAGCCTCGGGACTAGCGGGAGCACTGAGCAGTTCTTC. It specifies CASSLGTSGSTEQFF.

The chain couples TRBV29-1 to TRBJ2-7, with TRBD2 matching 7 bases. Germline V CDR1 and CDR2: SQVTM, ANQGSEA. V was clipped by 4 bases and J by 4 bases; unmatched bases: 10. The CDR3 runs to 14 residues. The CDR3: CSVGGGRRSYEQYF. CDR3 DNA sequence: TGCAGCGTTGGAGGCGGGAGACGTTCTTACGAGCAGTACTTC.

The chain has TRBV5-6 and TRBJ2-1, with 7 positions matching TRBD2. The CDR3 has 14 amino acids. Losses at the gene ends were 4 bases for V and 5 bases for J; bases not matched to a gene: 6. The germline V gene encodes CDR1 SGHDT and CDR2 YYEEEE. The CDR3 DNA follows: TGTGCCAGCAGCCGACTAGCACTGGACAATGAGCAGTTCTTC. Its protein is CASSRLALDNEQFF.

This clone came up a few times. V and J are TRBV6-5 and TRBJ1-2; D is possibly TRBD1 (6 bases). This CDR3 comprises 14 residues. V lost 8 bases to trimming and J lost 5 bases, with 18 bases between them. Germline V gene data show CDR1 as MNHEY and CDR2 as SVGAGI. The DNA for the CDR3 is TGTGCCAGCCGGGACACAGGCTTGGGGTATGGCTACACCTTC. Its translation is CASRDTGLGYGYTF.

This chain joins TRBV3-1 (or the pseudogene TRBV3-2) and TRBJ2-7, with a weak D call TRBD2 (5 bases). V was cut by 0 bases and J by 3 bases, with 15 bases left in between. The germline V gene has CDR1 LGHDT and CDR2 YNNKEL (reference sequence). This CDR3 comprises 16 residues. The CDR3 reads CASSQDIDSANYEQYF. The CDR3, as DNA: TGTGCCAGCAGCCAAGATATTGATAGCGCCAACTACGAGCAGTACTTC.

V and J are TRBV11-1 and TRBJ2-1; no reliable D call. With 2 bases removed from V and 7 bases from J, the gap between germline ends came to 18 bases. This CDR3 has 16 amino acids. Germline loops: CDR1 SGHAT, CDR2 FQDESV (reference sequence). The CDR3 sequence is CASSLSPGLGWNEQFF. For the CDR3, the DNA is TGTGCCAGCAGCTTAAGTCCCGGGCTAGGATGGAATGAGCAGTTCTTC.

The rearrangement joins TRBV5-4 to TRBJ2-5, with 7 bases lining up with TRBD1. The germline CDR1 and CDR2 sequences are SGHNT and YYREEE (reference sequence). The CDR3 totals 14 residues. The V and J ends lost 1 base and 1 base, in that order; junction bases with no gene match: 1. As DNA, the CDR3 is TGTGCCAGCAGCTTGAAGGGGGCCCAAGAGACCCAGTACTTC. It translates to CASSLKGAQETQYF.

The chain uses TRBV28 and TRBJ2-7; D might be TRBD2 (6 bases). Trimming removed 6 bases from V and 3 bases from J, with 12 bases in between. The CDR3 covers 13 residues. Germline CDR1 reads MDHEN; CDR2 reads SYDVKM. The CDR3 bases are TGTGCCAGCAGGACCGGGACTCTCTACGAGCAGTACTTC. This codes for CASRTGTLYEQYF.

In nucleotides, the CDR3 is TGTGCCAGCAGTGACCCAAACCACTGGGGCAATGAGCAGTTCTTC. Translation: CASSDPNHWGNEQFF. The gene calls are TRBV25-1 and TRBJ2-1; D is undetermined. V lost 3 bases and J lost 6, with 15 bases in between. There are 15 residues in the CDR3. The germline gives CDR1 MGHDK, CDR2 SYGVNS.

J is TRBJ1-4 and V is TRBV21-1; the table's TRBD1 call for D was not verified on the DNA. TRBV21-1 is a pseudogene segment. The CDR3 is 14 amino acids. The CDR3 spells CASRKDRVGEKLFF. The CDR3 nucleotides are TGTGCCAGCAGGAAAGACAGGGTCGGAGAAAAACTGTTTTTT.

The chain combines TRBV4-2 with TRBJ2-7; 8 nucleotides agree with TRBD1. V was clipped by 1 base and J by 0 bases; unmatched bases: 2. From germline, CDR1 is LGHNA and CDR2 YNFKEQ. The CDR3 spans 15 residues. The CDR3 DNA reads as TGTGCCAGCAGCCAAGGACAGGGGCCCTCCTACGAGCAGTACTTC. Translation: CASSQGQGPSYEQYF.

This sequence joins TRBV9 and TRBJ2-6; D unresolved. The CDR3 extends over 15 amino acids. V gave up 4 bases and J gave up 4 bases, with 12 bases separating them. Germline V lookup: CDR1 SGDLS, CDR2 YYNGEE. The CDR3 sequence: CASSPRVAGANVLTF. The DNA for the CDR3 is TGTGCCAGCAGCCCGCGAGTCGCAGGGGCCAACGTCCTGACTTTC.

This clone has more than one count but fewer than ten. The chain uses TRBV7-9 and TRBJ2-3; perhaps TRBD2 as D (5 bases). CDR3 length equals 15 residues. V shed 5 bases and J shed 4 bases, with 16 bases lying between them. Germline CDR1 is SEHNR and CDR2 is FQNEAQ (reference sequence). The CDR3 sequence is CASSRIETGADTQYF. For the CDR3, the DNA is TGTGCCAGCAGCCGAATCGAGACCGGGGCAGATACGCAGTATTTT.

The chain couples TRBV5-1 to TRBJ2-3; 7 bases fit TRBD1. The J segment lost 3 bases and the V segment lost 4 bases, leaving 8 bases of the junction unmatched. The CDR3 extends over 15 amino acids. From germline, CDR1 is SGHRS and CDR2 YFSETQ. CDR3 amino acids: CASSPGDRITDTQYF. CDR3 coding DNA: TGCGCCAGCAGCCCTGGGGACAGAATTACAGATACGCAGTATTTT.

V gene TRBV19 combines with J gene TRBJ2-5; the D is unclear. CDR3 length: 12 residues. Germline CDR1 LNHDA, CDR2 SQIVND (reference sequence). V was cut by 5 bases and J by 0 bases, with 4 bases left in between. The CDR3 reads CASSRHQETQYF. In DNA, the CDR3 is TGTGCCAGTAGTCGGCACCAAGAGACCCAGTACTTC.

This chain links TRBV5-1 with TRBJ2-1; D gene ambiguous. The CDR3 sequence is 17 residues long. The V end lost 4 bases, the J end lost 0 bases, and 17 bases lay between the germline ends. The germline V gene has CDR1 SGHRS and CDR2 YFSETQ. CDR3 sequence: CASSPTTLESSYNEQFF. In DNA form, the CDR3 reads TGCGCCAGCAGCCCAACCACACTGGAGAGCTCCTACAATGAGCAGTTCTTC.